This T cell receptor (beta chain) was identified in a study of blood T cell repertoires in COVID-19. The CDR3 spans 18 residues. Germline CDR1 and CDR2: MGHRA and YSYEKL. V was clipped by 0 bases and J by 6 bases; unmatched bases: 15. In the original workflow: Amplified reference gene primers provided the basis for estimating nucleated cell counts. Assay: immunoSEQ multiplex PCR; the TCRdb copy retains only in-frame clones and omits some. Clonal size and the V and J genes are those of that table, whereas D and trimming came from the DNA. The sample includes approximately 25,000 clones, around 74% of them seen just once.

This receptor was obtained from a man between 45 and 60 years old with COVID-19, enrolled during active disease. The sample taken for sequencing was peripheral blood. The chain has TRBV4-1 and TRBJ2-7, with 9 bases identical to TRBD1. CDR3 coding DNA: TGCGCCAGCAGCCAAGATTGGACCCCCGGGACAGGGTTGTTCGAGCAGTACTTC. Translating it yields CASSQDWTPGTGLFEQYF.